The 21 T cell receptor beta chains below come from one sample, sequenced in a study of T cell repertoires in cytomegalovirus infection. Their antigens remain unidentified. MiXCR was run by TCRdb on the reads, yielding one entry per CDR3 protein. The sample holds 40,000 to 55,000 distinct CDR3 sequences, around a fifth seen once. This material consisted of CD8+ T cells from cultured PBMCs, taken from culture after CMV antigen stimulation. These receptors were obtained from a human donor in good health (CMV status not recorded). Some clones in this sample may be carry-over from other donors' samples.

Many counts were recorded for this clonotype. The J gene is TRBJ2-3, the V gene TRBV12-3 or TRBV12-4; possible D gene TRBD2, 6 bases. Trimming removed 5 bases from V and 2 bases from J, with 17 bases in between. The CDR3 is 16 residues long. The chain's CDR3 is CASSPNAGRDTDTQYF. In DNA form, the CDR3 reads TGTGCCAGCAGTCCCAATGCCGGGAGAGACACAGATACGCAGTATTTT.

This chain connects TRBV28 to TRBJ2-2; D is possibly TRBD2 (5 bases). Germline CDR1 is MDHEN and CDR2 is SYDVKM. The CDR3 runs to 15 residues. V was trimmed by 3 bases and J by 3 bases, leaving 11 bases between them. The CDR3 DNA reads as TGTGCCAGCAGTTTGGGCCTAGCCCACACCGGGGAGCTGTTTTTT. Translated: CASSLGLAHTGELFF.

This clonotype was seen only a few times. The J gene is TRBJ1-1, the V gene TRBV7-3; D is undetermined. This CDR3 comprises 13 residues. CDR1 SGHTA and CDR2 FQGTGA come from the germline V gene. V lost 5 bases and J lost 4, with 11 bases in between. The CDR3 region is CASSPTTGTEAFF. For the CDR3, the DNA is TGTGCCAGCAGCCCTACGACCGGCACTGAAGCTTTCTTT.

The rearrangement uses TRBV7-6 and TRBJ2-7, with D perhaps matching TRBD1 (5 bases). The CDR3 has 13 residues. CDR1 and CDR2 (germline): SGHVS, FNYEAQ. V lost 5 bases, J lost 1 base, and 9 bases lay in between. The CDR3 sequence is CASSLQESYEQYF. As DNA, the CDR3 is TGTGCCAGCAGCCTACAGGAATCCTACGAGCAGTACTTC.

At least ten counts were recorded for this clonotype. The chain has TRBV12-3 or TRBV12-4 and TRBJ2-7, with 12 bases identical to TRBD2. V lost 6 bases and J lost 3; bases outside the gene matches: 6. This CDR3 is 15 amino acids long. Here the CDR3 DNA reads TGTGCCAGCAGGGGACTAGCGGGCGTACACTACGAGCAGTACTTC. Translated, it gives CASRGLAGVHYEQYF.

Only a few counts were recorded for this clonotype. This sequence joins TRBV11-2 and TRBJ2-5; D perhaps matches TRBD1 (5 bases). Germline V CDR1 and CDR2: SGHAT, FQNNGV. The V end lost 0 bases, the J end lost 3 bases, and 11 bases lay between the germline ends. This CDR3 is built from 15 residues. CDR3 protein: CASSLDLTREETQYF. The CDR3 region has the DNA TGTGCCAGCAGCTTAGATCTCACCAGGGAAGAGACCCAGTACTTC.

The rearrangement links TRBV7-9 to TRBJ2-3, with a possible D match to TRBD2 (5 bases). The V gene's germline CDR1 is SEHNR and CDR2 FQNEAQ (reference sequence). The CDR3 contains 14 residues. The V end was cut by 5 bases, the J end by 0 bases, with 9 bases between. In DNA, the CDR3 is TGTGCCAGCAGCCGGGGTGCTAGCACAGATACGCAGTATTTT. Encoded protein: CASSRGASTDTQYF.

This clonotype occurred a few times. The V and J genes are TRBV7-3 and TRBJ2-1, with 12 nucleotides matching TRBD2. Looked up from germline, CDR1 is SGHTA and CDR2 is FQGTGA. The CDR3 is 22 amino acids. Trimming cost V 1 base and J 2 bases; bases outside gene matches: 18. CDR3 protein: CASSLRPPQLAGGPGPYNEQFF. CDR3 DNA: TGTGCCAGCAGCTTAAGGCCACCCCAGCTAGCGGGAGGGCCGGGGCCCTACAATGAGCAGTTCTTC.

J is TRBJ1-3 and V is TRBV12-3 or TRBV12-4; D gene ambiguous. Trimming took off 2 bases at V and 5 bases at J, with 7 bases between the two ends. The CDR3 covers 13 residues. The CDR3 nucleotides are TGTGCCAGCAGTTTACATGGGAGAAACACCATATATTTT. Translated, it gives CASSLHGRNTIYF.

This clonotype occurred many times. The chain links TRBV9 to TRBJ2-1; D may be TRBD2 (6 bases). CDR3 length: 15 residues. The germline V gene has CDR1 SGDLS and CDR2 YYNGEE. V shed 4 bases and J shed 2 bases, with 13 bases lying between them. The CDR3 sequence is CASSPQAGPYNEQFF. For the CDR3, the DNA is TGTGCCAGCAGCCCCCAAGCGGGCCCCTACAATGAGCAGTTCTTC.

This chain connects TRBV6-2 or TRBV6-3 to TRBJ2-2; D call uncertain. With 2 bases removed from V and 8 bases from J, the gap between germline ends came to 3 bases. Germline V lookup: CDR1 MNHEY, CDR2 SVGEGT. The CDR3 is 11 amino acids. CDR3 amino acids: CASSYPGELFF. The DNA of the CDR3 is TGTGCCAGCAGTTACCCGGGGGAGCTGTTTTTT.

The chain combines TRBV30 with TRBJ2-2, with a possible D match to TRBD2 (6 bases). The CDR3 extends over 12 amino acids. The V end was cut by 5 bases, the J end by 3 bases, with 7 bases between. Germline CDR1 GTSNPN, CDR2 SVGIG (reference sequence). The CDR3 nucleotides are TGTGCCTGGTGGGGGGACACCGGGGAGCTGTTTTTT. It is translated as CAWWGDTGELFF.

The V gene is TRBV10-2, the J gene TRBJ1-5; TRBD1 is a possible D gene (5 bases). With 10 bases removed from V and 3 bases from J, the gap between germline ends came to 13 bases. This CDR3 spans 13 amino acids. Germline assignment: CDR1 WSHSY and CDR2 SAAADI. In DNA form, the CDR3 reads TGCGCCACCTGGAGGGGTATCAATCAGCCCCAGCATTTT. Its protein is CATWRGINQPQHF.

The J gene is TRBJ1-1, the V gene TRBV7-6; weak D call: TRBD1 (6 bases). The CDR3 extends over 13 amino acids. V was trimmed by 6 bases and J by 8 bases, leaving 16 bases between them. Germline CDR1 is SGHVS and CDR2 is FNYEAQ. The CDR3 sequence: CASSRRGGAEAFF. Written as DNA, the CDR3 is TGTGCCAGCAGTCGAAGGGGGGGGGCCGAAGCTTTCTTT.

The CDR3 protein is CASSPRTSGEGEQFF. CDR3 sequence (DNA): TGTGCCAGCAGCCCTCGGACTAGCGGGGAGGGGGAGCAGTTCTTC. The chain uses TRBV6-5 and TRBJ2-1, with 12 bases aligning to TRBD2. V lost 6 bases to trimming and J lost 10 bases; unmatched junction nucleotides: 10. Germline V lookup: CDR1 MNHEY, CDR2 SVGAGI. The CDR3 is 15 residues long.

This clonotype came up many times. The genes are TRBV12-3 or TRBV12-4 and TRBJ2-1, with 8 bases matching TRBD2. With V trimmed by 7 bases and J by 9 bases, 14 bases remained unmatched. CDR3 length equals 15 residues. The CDR3 loop is CASNLGRAELGEQFF. The CDR3 DNA is TGTGCCAGCAACCTCGGGAGGGCCGAATTGGGTGAGCAGTTCTTC.

This chain joins TRBV11-3 and TRBJ2-1, with D unclear. Germline V CDR1 and CDR2: SGHNT, YENEEA. This CDR3 contains 12 residues. Between the trimmed V and J ends, which lost 4 bases and 7 bases, there was a span of 8 bases. CDR3 sequence: CASSSTVNEQFF. DNA for the CDR3: TGTGCCAGCAGCTCCACAGTAAATGAGCAGTTCTTC.

Of note for this clonotype: A read error may account for a junction end that differs from germline. V gene TRBV4-1 combines with J gene TRBJ2-5, with 10 bases that match TRBD2. The CDR3 has 16 amino acids. Germline CDR1 MGHRA, CDR2 YSYEKL. The CDR3 protein is CASSQGLAGAQETQYF. The CDR3 nucleotides read TGCGCCAGCAGTCAAGGGCTAGCGGGGGCCCAAGAGACCCAGTACTTC.

There are a few counts of this clonotype. CDR3 sequence reads: CASSSARRNTEAFF. The CDR3 nucleotides read TGTGCCAGCAGCTCAGCGAGAAGGAACACTGAAGCTTTCTTT. The chain recombines TRBV7-9 with TRBJ1-1; D not certain. In germline, CDR1 is SEHNR, CDR2 FQNEAQ (reference sequence). V was shortened by 4 bases and J by 1 base, with 10 bases between the two germline ends. The CDR3 loop spans 14 amino acids.

V gene TRBV27 combines with J gene TRBJ2-1; D gene ambiguous. There are 15 residues in the CDR3. V lost 3 bases to trimming and J lost 0 bases, with 9 bases between them. Germline loops: CDR1 MNHEY, CDR2 SMNVEV (reference sequence). The CDR3 sequence: CASSLTLFSYNEQFF. CDR3 nucleotide sequence: TGTGCCAGCAGTTTGACACTATTCTCCTACAATGAGCAGTTCTTC.

This clonotype has just a few counts. The chain joins TRBV7-6 to TRBJ2-1; the match to TRBD1 covers 7 bases. V lost 2 bases to trimming and J lost 4 bases; unmatched junction nucleotides: 14. In germline, CDR1 is SGHVS, CDR2 FNYEAQ. This CDR3 spans 18 amino acids. CDR3 residues: CASSLTNSPGQFYNEQFF. DNA of the CDR3: TGTGCCAGCAGCTTAACTAACTCCCCGGGACAGTTTTACAATGAGCAGTTCTTC. The whole variable domain, filled in from reference TRBV7-6 and TRBJ2-1, reads GAGVSQSPRYKVTKRGQDVALRCDPISGHVSLYWYRQALGQGPEFLTYFNYEAQQDKSGLPNDRFSAERPEGSISTLTIQRTEQRDSAMYRCASSLTNSPGQFYNEQFFGPGTRLTVL.